The 22 T cell receptor beta chains reported below all come from one sample, sequenced in a study of cytomegalovirus exposure and HLA in healthy donors. The table came from immunoSEQ multiplex PCR; TCRdb's copy has only in-frame clones and leaves some out. The data show about 160,000 clones, approximately 87% seen once. Input material: PBMCs. These receptors were taken from a woman aged 25 to 39 in good health and CMV-seronegative.

The V gene is TRBV14, the J gene TRBJ1-6; TRBD1 is a possible D gene (5 bases). V was cut by 4 bases and J by 4 bases, with 8 bases left in between. Looked up from germline, CDR1 is SGHDN and CDR2 is FVKESK. This CDR3 comprises 14 residues. DNA for the CDR3: TGTGCCAGCAGCCTGCGACAGTATAATTCACCCCTCCACTTT. Translated: CASSLRQYNSPLHF.

The chain combines TRBV2 with TRBJ1-3, with TRBD1 identical over 8 bases. Germline-derived CDR1 and CDR2 are SNHLY and FYNNEI. The CDR3 length is 12 residues. The ends lost 6 bases at V and 8 bases at J; junction bases unmatched: 3. The CDR3 nucleotides read TGTGCCAGCAGCGGACAGGGTTACACCATATATTTT. As protein: CASSGQGYTIYF.

This chain links TRBV30 with TRBJ2-1; possible D gene TRBD1, 5 bases. This CDR3 has 13 amino acids. Germline CDR1 reads GTSNPN; CDR2 reads SVGIG (reference sequence). V lost 3 bases to trimming and J lost 8 bases, with 14 bases between them. CDR3: CAWRGGALHEQFF. The CDR3 nucleotides read TGTGCCTGGAGAGGTGGGGCCTTGCATGAGCAGTTCTTC.

This clone was counted between two and nine times. The chain joins TRBV5-4 to TRBJ1-1; no clear D. Germline-derived CDR1 and CDR2 are SGHNT and YYREEE (reference sequence). The CDR3 is 12 residues long. V lost 0 bases and J 8 bases, leaving 8 bases between the germline ends. CDR3 region: CASSLDGSEAFF. CDR3 in DNA: TGTGCCAGCAGCTTGGACGGGAGCGAAGCTTTCTTT.

The chain carries TRBV18 and TRBJ2-7; 7 nucleotides agree with TRBD2. CDR1 is KGHSH and CDR2 is LQKENI in the germline V gene. V gave up 0 bases and J gave up 4 bases; unmatched junction bases: 9. The CDR3 has 16 residues. CDR3 loop: CASSPPGGSGGYEQYF. The CDR3 DNA reads as TGTGCCAGCTCACCACCGGGCGGGAGTGGCGGTTACGAGCAGTACTTC.

This chain uses TRBV7-2 with TRBJ2-2; possibly TRBD2 for D (5 bases). The V and J ends lost 4 bases and 4 bases respectively, with 10 bases between them. CDR3 length equals 14 residues. Germline V gene sequence: CDR1 SGHTA, CDR2 FQGNSA. The CDR3 loop reads CASSSYSGTGELFF. The CDR3 nucleotides are TGTGCCAGCAGCTCCTACAGCGGCACCGGGGAGCTGTTTTTT.

J is TRBJ2-1 and V is TRBV6-6; tentative D call: TRBD1 (5 bases). CDR1 and CDR2 from the germline V gene are MNHNY and SVGAGI (reference sequence). V shed 2 bases and J shed 7 bases, with 9 bases lying between them. This CDR3 region has 13 residues. The chain's CDR3 is CASSYTQGNEQFF. The CDR3 bases are TGTGCCAGCAGTTACACCCAGGGTAATGAGCAGTTCTTC.

V gene TRBV18 combines with J gene TRBJ1-3; possibly TRBD1 for D (6 bases). Trimming took off 3 bases at V and 2 bases at J, with 8 bases between the two ends. This CDR3 spans 14 amino acids. Germline V gene lookup returns CDR1 KGHSH and CDR2 LQKENI. The CDR3 DNA follows: TGTGCCAGCTCACCCCAGGGGACTGGAAACACCATATATTTT. Its translation: CASSPQGTGNTIYF.

This clone was found once. This chain joins TRBV6-5 and TRBJ1-1, with D tentatively TRBD1 (6 bases). There are 15 residues in the CDR3. V lost 6 bases to trimming and J lost 6 bases, with 20 bases between them. Germline V gives CDR1 MNHEY, CDR2 SVGAGI. The CDR3 nucleotides read TGTGCCAGCAGGACCCCGGGACAACGCGGGGCTGAAGCTTTCTTT. It translates to CASRTPGQRGAEAFF.

The chain combines TRBV6-1 with TRBJ2-1; 9 bases line up with TRBD2. This CDR3 has 13 residues. V was pared by 7 bases and J by 4 bases, with 2 bases of the junction left unmatched. Germline V gene sequence: CDR1 MNHNS, CDR2 SASEGT. Here the CDR3 reads CASTLAGYNEQFF. DNA for the CDR3: TGTGCCAGCACGCTAGCGGGGTACAATGAGCAGTTCTTC.

The V and J genes are TRBV2 and TRBJ2-7; 10 nucleotides match TRBD1. Germline trimming cut 6 bases from V and 3 bases from J; bases unmatched to any gene: 11. Germline V gene sequence: CDR1 SNHLY, CDR2 FYNNEI. The CDR3 runs to 16 residues. CDR3: CASSVGTGEVDYEQYF. The CDR3 nucleotides are TGTGCCAGCAGCGTAGGGACAGGGGAGGTAGACTACGAGCAGTACTTC.

The chain recombines TRBV9 with TRBJ1-6; no firm D call. Trimming cost V 2 bases and J 9 bases, with 12 bases left between them. Per germline, CDR1 SGDLS and CDR2 YYNGEE. This CDR3 region has 14 residues. CDR3 amino acids: CASSVKGVGSPLHF. The CDR3 DNA reads as TGTGCCAGCAGCGTCAAGGGAGTGGGTTCACCCCTCCACTTT.

J is TRBJ2-3 and V is TRBV7-2, with D unclear. CDR1 SGHTA and CDR2 FQGNSA come from the germline V gene. This CDR3 contains 15 residues. V lost 4 bases, J lost 2 bases, and 13 bases lay in between. In DNA, the CDR3 is TGTGCCAGCAGCTCCGGACGGCGATCCACAGATACGCAGTATTTT. It encodes CASSSGRRSTDTQYF.

A note on this clone: This sample includes further DNA sequences coding for the same CDR3. The V gene is TRBV4-1, the J gene TRBJ2-7; 9 bases align to TRBD1. V dropped 4 bases and J dropped 2; count of bases not matched to a gene: 6. Germline CDR1 is MGHRA and CDR2 is YSYEKL. The CDR3 covers 15 residues. CDR3 bases: TGCGCCAGCAGCCCAGGGACAGGGCCAACCTACGAGCAGTACTTC. It specifies CASSPGTGPTYEQYF.

V is TRBV19 and J is TRBJ1-5; D is ambiguous. The V gene lost 5 bases and the J gene lost 2 bases, with 13 bases spanning the gap. This CDR3 region has 15 residues. The germline V gene has CDR1 LNHDA and CDR2 SQIVND (reference sequence). CDR3 residues: CASSPFFAGNQPQHF. The CDR3, as DNA: TGTGCCAGTAGTCCTTTTTTTGCGGGCAATCAGCCCCAGCATTTT. Supplemented by reference TRBV19 and TRBJ1-5, the full variable domain reads DGGITQSPKYLFRKEGQNVTLSCEQNLNHDAMYWYRQDPGQGLRLIYYSQIVNDFQKGDIAEGYSVSREKKESFPLTVTSAQKNPTAFYLCASSPFFAGNQPQHFGDGTRLSIL.

The genes are TRBV11-2 and TRBJ2-5, with D possibly TRBD1 on 6 matching bases. The CDR3 has 14 residues. Germline CDR1 and CDR2: SGHAT and FQNNGV. Between the trimmed V and J ends, which lost 1 base and 5 bases, there was a span of 11 bases. The CDR3 DNA reads TGTGCCAGCAGCTTAGGACAGGACTTCGAGACCCAGTACTTC. Translation gives CASSLGQDFETQYF.

The V gene is TRBV5-1, the J gene TRBJ2-1; no reliable D call. This CDR3 spans 12 amino acids. The germline V and J ends were trimmed by 4 bases and 6 bases, with 8 bases remaining between them. Per the germline V gene, CDR1 is SGHRS and CDR2 is YFSETQ. The CDR3 sequence: CASSPQGNEQFF. The CDR3 nucleotides read TGCGCCAGCAGCCCCCAAGGCAATGAGCAGTTCTTC.

This sequence joins TRBV4-3 and TRBJ2-2, with no clear D. The germline V gene encodes CDR1 LGHNA and CDR2 YSLEER. The V gene lost 8 bases and the J gene lost 1 base, with 11 bases spanning the gap. CDR3 length equals 14 residues. The CDR3 sequence is CASGFSVNTGELFF. The CDR3 DNA is TGCGCCAGCGGATTTTCAGTGAACACCGGGGAGCTGTTTTTT.

Concerning this clone: A read error may account for a junction end that differs from germline. This rearrangement joins TRBV7-7 to TRBJ1-1; D is unresolved. Per the germline V gene, CDR1 is SSHAT and CDR2 is FNYEAQ (reference sequence). This CDR3 comprises 13 residues. Here the CDR3 DNA reads TGTGCTAGCAGCCCATCGGGCATGGAGGAAGCTTTCTTT. Translation gives CASSPSGMEEAFF.

A note on this clone: Relative to the germline gene, one junction end is altered; a read error may explain this. V usage is TRBV10-3 and J usage is TRBJ2-7, with D perhaps TRBD2 (5 bases). This CDR3 has 12 residues. The germline gives CDR1 ENHRY, CDR2 SYGVKD. The CDR3 DNA is TGTGCCATCAGTGACGGCAGCGGCGACGGTCACTTC. This gives the protein CAISDGSGDGHF.

The chain is built from TRBV9 and TRBJ2-7; 10 positions agree with TRBD2. The germline V gene encodes CDR1 SGDLS and CDR2 YYNGEE. The V and J ends lost 0 bases and 5 bases, in that order; junction bases with no gene match: 2. The CDR3 consists of 14 residues. In nucleotides, the CDR3 is TGTGCCAGCAGCGTAGGAACTAGCGGGAACGAGCAGTACTTC. This codes for CASSVGTSGNEQYF.

This chain joins TRBV6-6 and TRBJ2-3, with 9 bases identical to TRBD1. This CDR3 is 15 amino acids long. V shed 0 bases, J shed 8 bases, and the junction held 6 bases outside the gene matches. From germline, CDR1 is MNHNY and CDR2 SVGAGI (reference sequence). The CDR3 protein is CASSYSPTGGSTQYF. CDR3 in DNA: TGTGCCAGCAGTTACTCCCCGACAGGGGGAAGTACGCAGTATTTT.